This TCR beta chain was recorded in a study of T cells in Graves' hyperthyroidism and ophthalmopathy. CDR1 and CDR2 from the germline V gene are SQVTM and ANQGSEA. V was cut by 7 bases and J by 6 bases, with 31 bases left in between. The CDR3 covers 18 residues. RNA transcripts served as the template for amplifying TCR beta CDR3 regions. First-round RT-PCR of the TCR CDR3 relied on the HTBI primer set. MiXCR was run by TCRdb on the multiplex PCR reads, yielding one entry per CDR3 protein. The repertoire holds 540,000 or so distinct CDR3 sequences, approximately 14% seen once, with around 7.5% in the top ten.

Sequenced sample: blood. This TCR was sampled from a woman aged 30 to 39 with Graves' hyperthyroidism. V gene TRBV29-1 combines with J gene TRBJ2-1, with D possibly being TRBD2 (9 bases). CDR3 amino acids: CSAQGAGGPWKGFNEQFF. CDR3 in DNA: TGCAGCGCCCAGGGGGCGGGAGGGCCCTGGAAAGGTTTCAATGAGCAGTTCTTC.